This T cell receptor beta chain was sequenced during a study of blood T cells in healthy people across ages. Each donor's blood draw was 7.5 to 10 milliliters of peripheral blood. Study-level points and caveats: Donor CMV status was unknown, possibly confounding expanded clonotype changes. As age increased, TCR beta diversity per million T cells fell in a roughly linear fashion. Whereas aged donors had fewer naive CD4+ cells, long-lived donors had more of them and higher diversity.

Sample-barcoded 5' priming and a J-beta primer mix drove a second PCR of about 6 to 12 cycles. TCRdb re-derived calls from the 5' RACE reads in MiXCR, one entry per CDR3 protein. In the table there are about 1.1 million distinct CDR3 sequences, 35% to 45% of which are singletons. Between the trimmed V and J ends, which lost 0 bases and 5 bases, there was a span of 13 bases. CDR3 size: 16 residues. Germline CDR1 MNHEY, CDR2 SVGAGI. This clonotype was recorded a few times. Its target is not known. Sequencing input: blood. The origin of this receptor is a man between 18 and 35 years old in good health. The chain carries TRBV6-5 and TRBJ1-4; unclear D gene. The CDR3 nucleotides read TGTGCCAGCAGTTACTCGATATGGGCTACGAATGAAAAACTGTTTTTT. Protein: CASSYSIWATNEKLFF.